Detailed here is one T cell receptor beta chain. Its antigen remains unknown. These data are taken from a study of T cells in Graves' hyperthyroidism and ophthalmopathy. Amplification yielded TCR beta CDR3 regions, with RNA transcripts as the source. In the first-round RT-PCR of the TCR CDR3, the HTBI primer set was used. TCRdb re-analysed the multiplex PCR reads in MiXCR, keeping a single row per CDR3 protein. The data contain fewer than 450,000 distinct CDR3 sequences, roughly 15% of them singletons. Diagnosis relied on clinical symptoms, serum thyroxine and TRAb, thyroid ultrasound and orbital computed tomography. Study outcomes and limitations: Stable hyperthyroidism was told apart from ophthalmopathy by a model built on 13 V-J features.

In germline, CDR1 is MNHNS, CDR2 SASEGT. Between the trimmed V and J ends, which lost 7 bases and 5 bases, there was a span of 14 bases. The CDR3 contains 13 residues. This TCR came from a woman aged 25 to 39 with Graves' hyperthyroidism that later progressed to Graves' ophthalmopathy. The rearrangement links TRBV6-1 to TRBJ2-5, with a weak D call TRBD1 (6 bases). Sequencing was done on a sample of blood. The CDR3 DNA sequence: TGTGCCAGCACGGGGACATGGGTGGAGACCCAGTACTTC. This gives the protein CASTGTWVETQYF.